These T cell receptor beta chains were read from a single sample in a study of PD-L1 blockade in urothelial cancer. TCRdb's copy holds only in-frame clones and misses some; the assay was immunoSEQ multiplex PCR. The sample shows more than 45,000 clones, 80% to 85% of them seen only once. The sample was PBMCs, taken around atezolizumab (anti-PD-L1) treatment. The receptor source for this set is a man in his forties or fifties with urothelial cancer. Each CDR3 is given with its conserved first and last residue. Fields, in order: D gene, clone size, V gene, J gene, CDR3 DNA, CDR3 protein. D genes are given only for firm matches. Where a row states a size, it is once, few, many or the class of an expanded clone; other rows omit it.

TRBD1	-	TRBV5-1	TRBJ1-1	TGCGCCAGCAGCTTGGCCCTAGGGGGCTTAGGGAACACTGAAGCTTTCTTT	CASSLALGGLGNTEAFF
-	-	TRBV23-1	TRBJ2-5	TGCGCCAGCAGGCCCGGAGAGACCCAGTACTTC	CASRPGETQYF
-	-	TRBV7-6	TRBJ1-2	TGTGCCAGCAGCCCGCTCGGCGGCTATGGCTACACCTTC	CASSPLGGYGYTF
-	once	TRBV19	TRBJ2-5	TGTGCCAGTAGTGGCCGACGGGGAGAGACCCAGTACTTC	CASSGRRGETQYF
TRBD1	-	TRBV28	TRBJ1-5	TGTGCCAGCAGTTCCCCGACAGGGGGTAATCAGCCCCAGCATTTT	CASSSPTGGNQPQHF
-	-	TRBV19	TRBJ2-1	TGTGCCAGTAAGCTCTACAATGAGCAGTTCTTC	CASKLYNEQFF
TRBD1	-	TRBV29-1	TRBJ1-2	TGCAGCGTGGGACAGGGGGGAGGTTATGGCTACACCTTC	CSVGQGGGYGYTF
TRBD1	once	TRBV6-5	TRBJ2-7	TGTGCCAGCAGCGCCGCCGGGACAGGGTACGAGCAGTACTTC	CASSAAGTGYEQYF
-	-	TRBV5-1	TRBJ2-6	TGCGCCAGTACCCAGGGGAGCTCTGGGGCCAACGTCCTGACTTTC	CASTQGSSGANVLTF
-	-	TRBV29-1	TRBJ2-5	TGCAGCGTGACTTTGGACATCCAAGAGACCCAGTACTTC	CSVTLDIQETQYF
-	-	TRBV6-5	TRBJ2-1	TGTGCCAGCAGTTACAGGGCGGGGAGCTACAATGAGCAGTTCTTC	CASSYRAGSYNEQFF
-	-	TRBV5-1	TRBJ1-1	TGCGCCAGCAGCTTGGAATCAGGGATGAACACTGAAGCTTTCTTT	CASSLESGMNTEAFF
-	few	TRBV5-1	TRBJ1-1	TGCGCCAGCAGCTTGATAGGGGAGGGGAACACTGAAGCTTTCTTT	CASSLIGEGNTEAFF
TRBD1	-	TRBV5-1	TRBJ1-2	TGCGCCAGCAGCCTGACAGGGAAGGAAGGCTACACCTTC	CASSLTGKEGYTF
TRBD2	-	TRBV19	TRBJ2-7	TGTGCCAGTAGTATTTATGCGGGAGAGACCTACGAGCAGTACTTC	CASSIYAGETYEQYF
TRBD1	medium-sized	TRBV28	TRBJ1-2	TGTGCCAGCAGCTTAGGACAGGCGGCACATGGCTACACCTTC	CASSLGQAAHGYTF
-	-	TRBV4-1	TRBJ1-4	TGCGCCAGCAGCCAAACCAGGGGAACTAATGAAAAACTGTTTTTT	CASSQTRGTNEKLFF
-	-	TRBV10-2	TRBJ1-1	TGCGCCAGCAGTGAGGGGGGGGCAACGGGGACTGAAGCTTTCTTT	CASSEGGATGTEAFF
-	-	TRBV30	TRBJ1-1	TGTGCCTGGCGGGGGAGAGGGGTGACCAACACTGAAGCTTTCTTT	CAWRGRGVTNTEAFF
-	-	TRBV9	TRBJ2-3	TGTGCCAGCAGCCTCCCGTCCGAGGGAAAGTATTTT	CASSLPSEGKYF
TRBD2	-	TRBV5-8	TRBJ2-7	TGTGCCAGCAGCTCACTTACTAGCGGTCCCTCACAGTACTTC	CASSSLTSGPSQYF
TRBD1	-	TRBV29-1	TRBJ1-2	TGCAGCGTTGTGGGGGGGACAGGGGATGGCTACACCTTC	CSVVGGTGDGYTF
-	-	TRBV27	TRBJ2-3	TGTGCCAGCAGTTTCTCAGGCACAGATACGCAGTATTTT	CASSFSGTDTQYF
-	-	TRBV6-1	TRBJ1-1	TGTGCCAGCAGTGCACAGAAGGGGGGGTCAGGTGAAGCTTTCTTT	CASSAQKGGSGEAFF
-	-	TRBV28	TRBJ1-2	TGTGCCAGCAGCCCATCCGCCGGGACAAATTACTATGGCTACACCTTC	CASSPSAGTNYYGYTF
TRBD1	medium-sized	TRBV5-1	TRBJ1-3	TGCGCCAGCAGCACGTATACAGGGGATTCTGGAAACACCATATATTTT	CASSTYTGDSGNTIYF
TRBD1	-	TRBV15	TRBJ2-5	TGTGCCACCAGCACCAAGACAGGGACGGAGACCCAGTACTTC	CATSTKTGTETQYF
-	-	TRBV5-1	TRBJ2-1	TGCGCCAGCAGCTTTGGAGGGGCCTACAATGAGCAGTTCTTC	CASSFGGAYNEQFF
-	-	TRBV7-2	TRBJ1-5	TGTGCCAGCAGCTTGAACCGGGGGGCGCAGCCCCAGCATTTT	CASSLNRGAQPQHF
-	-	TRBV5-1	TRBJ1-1	TGCGCCAGCACCACCGGGAAGAACACTGAAGCTTTCTTT	CASTTGKNTEAFF
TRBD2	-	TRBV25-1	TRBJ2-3	TGTGCCAGCAATCCCGGGACTAGCGGGAACACAGATACGCAGTATTTT	CASNPGTSGNTDTQYF
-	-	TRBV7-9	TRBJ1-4	TGTGCCAGCAGCTTAGATCAAGGCAGGTTCGAAAAACTGTTTTTT	CASSLDQGRFEKLFF
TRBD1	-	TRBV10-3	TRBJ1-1	TGTGCCATCAGTGAGTGGGACAGGGGTAAGGTTGGCACTGAAGCTTTCTTT	CAISEWDRGKVGTEAFF
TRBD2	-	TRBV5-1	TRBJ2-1	TGCGCCAGCAGCTTAAGGACTAGCGGGCCGTACAATGAGCAGTTCTTC	CASSLRTSGPYNEQFF
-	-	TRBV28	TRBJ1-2	TGTGCCACCGCCTACGATGGCTACACCTTC	CATAYDGYTF
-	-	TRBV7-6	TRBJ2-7	TGTGCCAGCAGCTTAGGAGCGGCCGCGACCTACGAGCAGTACTTC	CASSLGAAATYEQYF
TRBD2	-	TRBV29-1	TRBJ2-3	TGCAGCGTTGACCGGACTAGCGGGAGAGTGGGGACAGATACGCAGTATTTT	CSVDRTSGRVGTDTQYF
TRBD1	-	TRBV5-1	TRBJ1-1	TGCGCCAGCAGCCCTTGGGGACAGGGAGACACTGAAGCTTTCTTT	CASSPWGQGDTEAFF
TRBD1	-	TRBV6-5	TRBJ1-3	TGTGCCAGCAGTCGTACAGGGGGCTATGGAAACACCATATATTTT	CASSRTGGYGNTIYF
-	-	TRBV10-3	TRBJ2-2	TGTGCCATCAGTGAAGGGAGCCGAGCCACCGGGGAGCTGTTTTTT	CAISEGSRATGELFF
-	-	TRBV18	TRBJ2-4	TGTGCCAGCTCACCAGAGAAGGAGCTAGCCAAAAACATTCAGTACTTC	CASSPEKELAKNIQYF
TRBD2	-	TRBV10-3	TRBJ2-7	TGTGCCGTCAAGCGGGGGAGCTCCTACGAGCAGTACTTC	CAVKRGSSYEQYF
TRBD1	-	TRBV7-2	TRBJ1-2	TGTGCCAGCAGCCTTTCGGGGACAGGGAACTATGGCTACACCTTC	CASSLSGTGNYGYTF
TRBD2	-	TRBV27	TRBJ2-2	TGTGCCAGCAGTTTAAACCCCCCACTAGCGGGAGGGCCCGGGGAGCTGTTTTTT	CASSLNPPLAGGPGELFF
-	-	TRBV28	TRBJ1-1	TGTGCCAGCAGGATAGAGACTGAAGCTTTCTTT	CASRIETEAFF
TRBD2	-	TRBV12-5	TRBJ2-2	TGTGCTAGTGGCTTTTCTCTGGGTCTAGCGGGAGATGGAAGGGCCGGGGAGCTGTTTTTT	CASGFSLGLAGDGRAGELFF
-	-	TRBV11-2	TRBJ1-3	TGTGCCAGCAGCCGGGGGGGGCAGGCCTTCTCTGGAAACACCATATATTTT	CASSRGGQAFSGNTIYF
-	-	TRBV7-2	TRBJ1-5	TGTGCCAGCAGCTCTACAGGGAAGCAGCCCCAGCATTTT	CASSSTGKQPQHF
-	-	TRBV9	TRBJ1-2	TGTGCCAGCAGCCCGACTTGGGGGGGGACTAACTATGGCTACACCTTC	CASSPTWGGTNYGYTF
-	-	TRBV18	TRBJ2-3	TGTGCCAGCTCACCTAGCGCAAACACAGATACGCAGTATTTT	CASSPSANTDTQYF